The present T cell receptor (beta chain) was sequenced within a study of beta chain features in type 1 diabetes. Regarding the study as a whole: TCRB CDR3s were moderately but significantly shorter in Type 1 diabetes patients in all four CD4+ subsets. Patients and controls would be equally affected if PCR favored shorter templates.

Stem cell-like memory, regulatory, central memory and naive CD4+ cells were sorted via CD45RO/CCR7/CD25/CD127/CD95/CD27. The entirety of the isolated RNA underwent reverse transcription, so expressed TCRB transcripts were sequenced. Assay: immunoSEQ multiplex PCR; the TCRdb copy retains only in-frame clones and omits some. The sample contains about 660,000 clones, roughly 13% of which appear only once. Germline V CDR1 and CDR2: LGHNT, FRNRAP. The CDR3 consists of 13 residues. V was shortened by 3 bases and J by 8 bases, with 11 bases between the two germline ends. In the case of this clone: Its specificity is unknown.

The chain employs TRBV12-5 and TRBJ2-1; TRBD2 is a possible D gene (5 bases). Specimen: naive CD4+ T cells from blood. The sequence was obtained from a man aged 18-30 years with type 1 diabetes. In DNA, the CDR3 is TGTGCTAGTGGTTTACGAGGGAAGGATGAGCAGTTCTTC. Protein: CASGLRGKDEQFF.